Described below is a single T cell receptor beta chain sequence and its context. The antigen remains unidentified. A single base separates this from a much larger clone, so it may be a read error. The data stem from a study of T cell repertoires in cytomegalovirus infection. About the study: Indications of both CMV infection and matching HLA type were provided by public TCR beta signatures.

A single record per CDR3 protein comes from TCRdb applying MiXCR to the reads. The data contain a few hundred thousand distinct CDR3 sequences, about a sixth of them singletons. Germline loops: CDR1 SEHNR, CDR2 FQNEAQ (reference sequence). This CDR3 has 17 amino acids. General study results and limits: Cumulative public TCR beta family frequency identified CMV carriers with the relevant HLA. Ex vivo responses were dominated by HLA-C-restricted CMV-specific TCR beta clonotypes.

The receptor's source is a human donor in good health (CMV status not recorded). Some clones in this sample may be carry-over from other donors' samples. Material: CD8+ T cells from PBMCs. V and J are TRBV7-9 and TRBJ2-5; D may be TRBD2 (6 bases). CDR3 residues: CTSSSGSAGTFQETQYF. In DNA form, the CDR3 reads TGTACCAGCAGCTCAGGCTCGGCGGGGACCTTCCAAGAGACCCAGTACTTC.